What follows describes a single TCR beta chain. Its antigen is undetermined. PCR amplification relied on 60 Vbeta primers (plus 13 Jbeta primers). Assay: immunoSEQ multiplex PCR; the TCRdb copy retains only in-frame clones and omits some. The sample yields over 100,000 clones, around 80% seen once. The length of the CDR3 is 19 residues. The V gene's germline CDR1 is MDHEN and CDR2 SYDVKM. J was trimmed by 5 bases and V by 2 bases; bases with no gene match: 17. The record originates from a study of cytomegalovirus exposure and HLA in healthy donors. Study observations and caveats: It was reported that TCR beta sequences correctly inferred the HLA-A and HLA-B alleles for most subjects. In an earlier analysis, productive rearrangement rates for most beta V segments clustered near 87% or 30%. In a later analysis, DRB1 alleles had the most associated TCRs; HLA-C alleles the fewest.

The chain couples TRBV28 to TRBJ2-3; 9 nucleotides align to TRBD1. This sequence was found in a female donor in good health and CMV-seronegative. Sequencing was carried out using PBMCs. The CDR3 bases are TGTGCCAGCAGTTTAAGGACAGGGGCCTTGGTGAGTCGCATAGATACGCAGTATTTT. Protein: CASSLRTGALVSRIDTQYF.